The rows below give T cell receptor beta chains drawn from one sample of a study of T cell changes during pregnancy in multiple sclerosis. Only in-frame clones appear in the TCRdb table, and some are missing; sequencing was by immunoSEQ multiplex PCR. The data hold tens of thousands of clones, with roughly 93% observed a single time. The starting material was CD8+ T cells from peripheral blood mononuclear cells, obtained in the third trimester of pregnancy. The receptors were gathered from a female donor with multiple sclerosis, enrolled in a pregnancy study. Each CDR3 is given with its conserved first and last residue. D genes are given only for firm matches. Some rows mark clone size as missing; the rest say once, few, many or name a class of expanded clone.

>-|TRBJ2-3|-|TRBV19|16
TGTGCCAGTAGTATAGGTCTGTCGTCTAGCACAGATACGCAGTATTTT
CASSIGLSSSTDTQYF
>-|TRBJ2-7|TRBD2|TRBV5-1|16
TGCGCCAGCAGCTTGGCGAGTTTTAGCGGGGCCTACGAGCAGTACTTC
CASSLASFSGAYEQYF
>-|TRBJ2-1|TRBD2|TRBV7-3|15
TGTGCCAGCAGCTTAGGACTAGCCGTTTACAATGAGCAGTTCTTC
CASSLGLAVYNEQFF
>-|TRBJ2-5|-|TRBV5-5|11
TGTGCCAGCAGCTTGTCGGAGACCCAGTACTTC
CASSLSETQYF
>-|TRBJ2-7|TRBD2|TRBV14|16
TGTGCCAGCAGCCAGGGGTCTAGCGGGGTGTCCTACGAGCAGTACTTC
CASSQGSSGVSYEQYF
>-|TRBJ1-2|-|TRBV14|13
TGTGCCAGCAGCCCCCGGGACTGCTATGGCTACACCTTC
CASSPRDCYGYTF
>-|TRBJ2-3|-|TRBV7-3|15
TGTGCCAGCAGCTTAGCCGGGCGGGTAGCGGATACGCAGTATTTT
CASSLAGRVADTQYF
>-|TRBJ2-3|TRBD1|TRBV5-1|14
TGCGCCAGCAGCTTAGGACAGGGCGCAGATACGCAGTATTTT
CASSLGQGADTQYF
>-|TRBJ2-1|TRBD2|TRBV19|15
TGTGCCAGTAGTATAGCGGGGGGGAGAAAGGATGAGCAGTTCTTC
CASSIAGGRKDEQFF
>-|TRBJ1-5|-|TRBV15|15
TGTGCCACCAGCACATCACAGTATAGCAATCAGCCCCAGCATTTT
CATSTSQYSNQPQHF
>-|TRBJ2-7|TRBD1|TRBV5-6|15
TGTGCCAGCAGCTTGAGACAGGGGTCTCCCTACGAGCAGTACTTC
CASSLRQGSPYEQYF
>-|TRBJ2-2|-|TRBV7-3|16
TGTGCCAGCAGCTTAAATGGCGGGGCGCGAACCGGGGAGCTGTTTTTT
CASSLNGGARTGELFF
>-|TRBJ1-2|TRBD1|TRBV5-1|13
TGCGCCAGCAGCTCCCGGGACAGGGGGGGTGACACCTTC
CASSSRDRGGDTF
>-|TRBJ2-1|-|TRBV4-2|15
TGTGCCAGCAGCCATCCCCTAGGGGAAGGTTATGAGCAGTTCTTC
CASSHPLGEGYEQFF
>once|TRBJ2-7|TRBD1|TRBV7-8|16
TGTGCCAGCAGCTTGGTCCCACAGGGGAGTACCTACGAGCAGTACTTC
CASSLVPQGSTYEQYF
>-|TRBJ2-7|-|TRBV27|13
TGTGCCAGCAGTTTCGCGGGAAACTACGAGCAGTACTTC
CASSFAGNYEQYF
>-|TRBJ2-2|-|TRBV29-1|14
TGCAGCGTGTCAGAAAGGGGGGGCACCGGGGAGCTGTTTTTT
CSVSERGGTGELFF
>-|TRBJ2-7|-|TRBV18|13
TGTGCCAGCTCCCCAACGACTTCCTACGAGCAGTACTTC
CASSPTTSYEQYF
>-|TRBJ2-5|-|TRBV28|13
TGTGCCAGCAGTCCCCTGGGGGCAGAGACCCAGTACTTC
CASSPLGAETQYF
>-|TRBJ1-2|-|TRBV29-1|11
TGCAGCGTTGACAGTAACTATGGCTACACCTTC
CSVDSNYGYTF
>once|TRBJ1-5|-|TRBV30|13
TGTGCCTGGAGTCCAGGGTATGGTCAGCCCCAGCATTTT
CAWSPGYGQPQHF
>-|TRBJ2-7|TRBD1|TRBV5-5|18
TGTGCCAGCAGCATCGGGACAGGGGATATGGTAGAAACATACGAGCAGTACTTC
CASSIGTGDMVETYEQYF
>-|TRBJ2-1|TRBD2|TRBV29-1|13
TGCAGCGACCGGGCCGGGACTAGCAATGAGCAGTTCTTC
CSDRAGTSNEQFF
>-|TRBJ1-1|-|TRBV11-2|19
TGTGCCAGCAGCAGTAACTTTATCCAGGGGTACGGCTTGAACACTGAAGCTTTCTTT
CASSSNFIQGYGLNTEAFF
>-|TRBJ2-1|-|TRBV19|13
TGTGCCAGTAGGGTGGCAGGCTCGGATGAGCAGTTCTTC
CASRVAGSDEQFF
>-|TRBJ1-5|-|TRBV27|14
TGTGCCAGCAGTGCACAGGGATTGGCTCAGCCCCAGCATTTT
CASSAQGLAQPQHF
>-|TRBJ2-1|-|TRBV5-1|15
TGCGCCAGCAGCTTGGCGCCCCGGGAGTACAATGAGCAGTTCTTC
CASSLAPREYNEQFF
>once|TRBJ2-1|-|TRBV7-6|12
TGTGCCAGCAGCTTAACAGGTTATGAGCAGTTCTTC
CASSLTGYEQFF
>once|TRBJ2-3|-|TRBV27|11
TGTGCCAGCAGTTCTACAGATACGCAGTATTTT
CASSSTDTQYF
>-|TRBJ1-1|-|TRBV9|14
TGTGCCAGCAGCGCCGGACAGAAGAGAACTGAAGCTTTCTTT
CASSAGQKRTEAFF
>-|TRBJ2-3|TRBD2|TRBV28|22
TGTGCCAGCAGTTCAACTACTCGAATCGCGGGAGGGAGCGTCACGAGCACAGATACGCAGTATTTT
CASSSTTRIAGGSVTSTDTQYF
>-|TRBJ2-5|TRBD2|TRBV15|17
TGTGCCACCAGCAGAGACCACCCAGGAGCGGGGCAAGAGACCCAGTACTTC
CATSRDHPGAGQETQYF
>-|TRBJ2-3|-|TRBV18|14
TGTGCCAGCTCACCATACGGAGGCACAGATACGCAGTATTTT
CASSPYGGTDTQYF
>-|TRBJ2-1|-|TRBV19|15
TGTGCCAGTAGCCCAGTGGGCAACTCCTACAATGAGCAGTTCTTC
CASSPVGNSYNEQFF
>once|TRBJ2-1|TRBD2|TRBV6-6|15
TGTGCCAGCAGTGGCGGGAGGAACCCAAACAATGAGCAGTTCTTC
CASSGGRNPNNEQFF
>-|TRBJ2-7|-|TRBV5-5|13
TGTGCCAGCAGCTCCTCTACGGGTTACGAGCAGTACTTC
CASSSSTGYEQYF
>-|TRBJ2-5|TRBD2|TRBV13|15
TGTGCCAGCGGCGGGAGGGCAGAGGTCCAAGAGACCCAGTACTTC
CASGGRAEVQETQYF
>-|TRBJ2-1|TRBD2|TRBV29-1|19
TGCAGCGTTGAAGATCGCGCAGGAGTGACTAGCGGGGCGCGAAATGAGCAGTTCTTC
CSVEDRAGVTSGARNEQFF
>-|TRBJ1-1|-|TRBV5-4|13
TGTGCCAGCAGCGGGGACTTGAACACTGAAGCTTTCTTT
CASSGDLNTEAFF
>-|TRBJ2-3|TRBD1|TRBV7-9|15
TGTGCCAGCAGCCCGTCAGGGGGAAGCACAGATACGCAGTATTTT
CASSPSGGSTDTQYF
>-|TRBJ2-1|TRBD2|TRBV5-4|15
TGTGCCAGCAGCTTGAAGCGGGAGAAAGGCAATGAGCAGTTCTTC
CASSLKREKGNEQFF
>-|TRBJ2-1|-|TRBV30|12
TGTGCCTGGAGTGTCGGTTACAATGAGCAGTTCTTC
CAWSVGYNEQFF
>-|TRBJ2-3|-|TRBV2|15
TGTGCCAGCAGTGACGTGTGGGGGCGCATGGATACGCAGTATTTT
CASSDVWGRMDTQYF
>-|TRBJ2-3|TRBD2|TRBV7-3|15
TGTGCCAGCAGCTTAATAGCGGGAGGCACAGATACGCAGTATTTT
CASSLIAGGTDTQYF
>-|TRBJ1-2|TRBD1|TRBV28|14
TGTGCCAGCAGTCTTACAGGGGGCTACTATGGCTACACCTTC
CASSLTGGYYGYTF
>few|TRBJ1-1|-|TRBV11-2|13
TGTGCCAGCAGCTCACTAACCGGGGCTGAAGCTTTCTTT
CASSSLTGAEAFF
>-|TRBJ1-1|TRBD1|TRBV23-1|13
TGCGCCAGCAGTCAATGGACAGGGTCTGAAGCTTTCTTT
CASSQWTGSEAFF
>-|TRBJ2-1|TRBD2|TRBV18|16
TGTGCCAGCTCACCAGAGGTGGGAGGGTCCTACAATGAGCAGTTCTTC
CASSPEVGGSYNEQFF
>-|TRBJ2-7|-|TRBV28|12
TGTGCCAACAGTTTCCGGGGGTACGAGCAGTACTTC
CANSFRGYEQYF
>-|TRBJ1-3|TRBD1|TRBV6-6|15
TGTGCCAGCAGTTTGGGGACAGGCTCTGGAAACACCATATATTTT
CASSLGTGSGNTIYF
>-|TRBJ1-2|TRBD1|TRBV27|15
TGTGCCAGCAGCCCGGACAGGGGAGGGGTCGCTGGCTACACCTTC
CASSPDRGGVAGYTF
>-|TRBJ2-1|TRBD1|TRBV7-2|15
TGTGCCAGCAGCGAGGGACAGGGAAATCACAATGAGCAGTTCTTC
CASSEGQGNHNEQFF
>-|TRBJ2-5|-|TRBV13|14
TGTGCCAGCAGCTTAGAGAGGCAACAAGAGACCCAGTACTTC
CASSLERQQETQYF
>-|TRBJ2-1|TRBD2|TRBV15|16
TGTGCCACCAGCAGAGGAGGCGGGAGCGCCTACAATGAGCAGTTCTTC
CATSRGGGSAYNEQFF
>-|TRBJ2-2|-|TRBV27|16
TGTGCCAGCAGTCCCCGGACGGGAGTGAACACCGGGGAGCTGTTTTTT
CASSPRTGVNTGELFF